One and the same sample provided the 10 T cell receptor beta chains below, sequenced in a study of T cell responses to AZD1222 COVID-19 vaccine. Assay: immunoSEQ multiplex PCR; the TCRdb copy retains only in-frame clones and omits some. The profile shows approximately 140,000 clones, roughly 87% of them singletons. Source: peripheral blood, taken on day 0 of AZD1222 vaccination. The receptors here all came from an adult in good health.

Here the CDR3 reads CASSSDGYEQYF. Written as DNA, the CDR3 is TGTGCCAGCAGCTCCGACGGGTACGAGCAGTACTTC. The V call is TRBV6-2 or TRBV6-3, the J call TRBJ2-7; D gene unclear. There are 12 residues in the CDR3. Germline CDR1 reads MNHEY; CDR2 reads SVGEGT. Trimming took 6 bases from V and 4 from J, leaving 10 bases between them.

The J gene is TRBJ2-1, the V gene TRBV2; TRBD2 aligns across 7 bases. The germline gives CDR1 SNHLY, CDR2 FYNNEI. This CDR3 spans 15 amino acids. J was trimmed by 2 bases and V by 6 bases; bases with no gene match: 7. The CDR3 loop is CASSLSSGAYNEQFF. CDR3 coding DNA: TGTGCCAGCAGCCTCTCTAGCGGAGCCTACAATGAGCAGTTCTTC.

This clone was seen just once. CDR3 nucleotides: TGTGCCACCAGTGGCCCGGGCTTGAACACTGAAGCTTTCTTT. It translates to CATSGPGLNTEAFF. The V call is TRBV24-1, the J call TRBJ1-1; D is uncertain. The CDR3 runs 14 residues. Germline V gives CDR1 KGHDR, CDR2 SFDVKD. Trimming cost V 5 bases and J 0 bases, with 9 bases left between them.

This clone occurred once. The V call is TRBV6-5, the J call TRBJ2-5, with 7 bases fitting TRBD1. This CDR3 is built from 16 residues. With 0 bases clipped from V and 3 bases from J, the junction kept 7 bases outside the gene matches. Germline V gene lookup returns CDR1 MNHEY and CDR2 SVGAGI. Here the CDR3 DNA reads TGTGCCAGCAGTTACTCGCCCGGGACAGATAAAGAGACCCAGTACTTC. It specifies CASSYSPGTDKETQYF.

This chain joins TRBV7-9 and TRBJ1-1; 7 bases match TRBD1. The ends lost 3 bases at V and 6 bases at J; junction bases unmatched: 4. This CDR3 spans 13 amino acids. Germline V gives CDR1 SEHNR, CDR2 FQNEAQ (reference sequence). The CDR3 DNA sequence: TGTGCCAGCAGCTTCACGACAGGGCCTGAAGCTTTCTTT. Translated, it gives CASSFTTGPEAFF. Full variable domain (missing parts from reference TRBV7-9 and TRBJ1-1): DTGVSQNPRHKITKRGQNVTFRCDPISEHNRLYWYRQTLGQGPEFLTYFQNEAQLEKSRLLSDRFSAERPKGSFSTLEIQRTEQGDSAMYLCASSFTTGPEAFFGQGTRLTVV.

The chain has TRBV11-2 and TRBJ2-7; 9 nucleotides agree with TRBD2. V gave up 1 base and J gave up 3 bases; unmatched junction bases: 4. Germline values: CDR1 SGHAT, CDR2 FQNNGV. This CDR3 spans 15 amino acids. The CDR3 reads CASSLVAGGFYEQYF. In DNA, the CDR3 is TGTGCCAGCAGCTTAGTTGCGGGAGGGTTCTACGAGCAGTACTTC. The full variable domain, with the rest looked up from reference TRBV11-2 and TRBJ2-7, is EAGVAQSPRYKIIEKRQSVAFWCNPISGHATLYWYQQILGQGPKLLIQFQNNGVVDDSQLPKDRFSAERLKGVDSTLKIQPAKLEDSAVYLCASSLVAGGFYEQYFGPGTRLTVT.

This CDR3 reads CASRPSTGGPGYGYTF. The CDR3 coding sequence is TGTGCCAGCAGACCTAGTACCGGGGGCCCCGGGTATGGCTACACCTTC. The chain joins TRBV6-6 to TRBJ1-2; tentative D call: TRBD1 (6 bases). This CDR3 contains 16 residues. Trimming took 6 bases from V and 5 from J, leaving 22 bases between them. Germline V lookup: CDR1 MNHNY, CDR2 SVGAGI (reference sequence).

V and J are TRBV6-2 or TRBV6-3 and TRBJ1-3; no firm D call. The CDR3 spans 16 residues. The germline V and J ends were trimmed by 5 bases and 1 base, with 15 bases remaining between them. Looked up from germline, CDR1 is MNHEY and CDR2 is SVGEGT. Written as DNA, the CDR3 is TGTGCCAGCAGTAACACCGTTTGGGCTTCTGGAAACACCATATATTTT. Amino acids: CASSNTVWASGNTIYF.

V is TRBV4-2 and J is TRBJ1-1; D remains unclear. V was pared by 1 base and J by 3 bases, with 6 bases between. Germline V gives CDR1 LGHNA, CDR2 YNFKEQ. CDR3 length equals 13 residues. The CDR3 loop is CASSQGSYTEAFF. CDR3 nucleotide sequence: TGTGCCAGCAGCCAAGGATCATACACTGAAGCTTTCTTT.

This clone showed up just once. The CDR3 DNA sequence: TGTGCCAGCAGCGTCAGGGCCAGCAACAGAGGCACTGAAGCTTTCTTT. Translated: CASSVRASNRGTEAFF. The chain recombines TRBV9 with TRBJ1-1, with D possibly TRBD1 on 5 matching bases. This CDR3 spans 16 amino acids. The germline V gene encodes CDR1 SGDLS and CDR2 YYNGEE. Trimming left V 2 bases short and J 4 bases short, with 18 bases between.